The TCR beta chain under discussion was sequenced for a study of blood T cell repertoires in COVID-19. Study summary: Acute-phase and convalescent COVID-19 samples originated in the United States, Italy and Spain. Sources were T cells, B-cell-depleted T cells, or PBMCs; the material itself was cDNA or gDNA.

Original methodology: Amplified reference gene primers provided the basis for estimating nucleated cell counts. Assay: immunoSEQ multiplex PCR; the TCRdb copy retains only in-frame clones and omits some. V, J and clone size are taken as reported in that table, and D and trimming were inferred from the DNA itself. The table has nearly 65,000 clones, around 80% seen once. With V trimmed by 1 base and J by 6 bases, 3 bases remained unmatched. CDR3 size: 14 residues. Per the germline V gene, CDR1 is MGHRA and CDR2 is YSYEKL. The sequence was collected from a human donor in a cohort sampled during active COVID-19. The material sequenced was peripheral blood. The V gene is TRBV4-1, the J gene TRBJ2-1, with 7 bases fitting TRBD1. CDR3 sequence reads: CASSQGQGPNEQFF. The CDR3 DNA is TGCGCCAGCAGCCAAGGACAGGGTCCCAATGAGCAGTTCTTC.